A single count supports the clone carrying this T cell receptor beta chain. The V segment lost 3 bases and the J segment 4 bases; nucleotides outside the gene matches: 8. Germline CDR1 reads KGHSH; CDR2 reads LQKENI. The CDR3 extends over 15 amino acids. This sample stems from a study of blood T cell repertoires in COVID-19. The wider study: T cells, B-cell-depleted T cells, or PBMCs provided the cDNA or gDNA that served as material.

The table came from immunoSEQ multiplex PCR; TCRdb's copy has only in-frame clones and leaves some out. This sample has 150,000 to 200,000 clones, with about 88% found just once. This receptor was taken from a woman aged 45-65 years with COVID-19, enrolled during active disease. The genes are TRBV18 and TRBJ1-2, with 7 bases identical to TRBD1. Sequencing was performed on peripheral blood. CDR3 bases: TGTGCCAGCTCACCGGGTGAGGGGGCCCTCTATGGCTACACCTTC. Protein product: CASSPGEGALYGYTF. The full variable domain, completed using reference TRBV18 and TRBJ1-2, is NAGVMQNPRHLVRRRGQEARLRCSPMKGHSHVYWYRQLPEEGLKFMVYLQKENIIDESGMPKERFSAEFPKEGPSILRIQQVVRGDSAAYFCASSPGEGALYGYTFGSGTRLTVV.